Each of the 23 T cell receptor beta chains below was sequenced from the same sample in a study of blood T cells in healthy people across ages. Primers used in a second PCR of about 6 to 11 cycles were a sample-barcoded 5' primer and a J-beta primer mix. From the 5' RACE reads, TCRdb called clonotypes with MiXCR, one entry per CDR3 protein. This table has 1,800,000 or so distinct CDR3 sequences, around 40% appearing once. Sequencing used blood. These receptors were collected from a human donor in good health.

This clonotype showed up just a few times. The V gene is TRBV4-1, the J gene TRBJ2-1; 7 bases map to TRBD2. The V segment lost 3 bases and the J segment 5 bases; nucleotides outside the gene matches: 16. This CDR3 region has 18 residues. From germline, CDR1 is MGHRA and CDR2 YSYEKL. This chain's CDR3 is CASSHIWSAGGSNNEQFF. CDR3 sequence (DNA): TGCGCCAGCAGCCATATTTGGTCCGCCGGGGGGTCAAACAATGAGCAGTTCTTC.

CDR3 in DNA: TGTGCCAGCAGCCTAACATCAGCGGGCTCCTACAATGAGCAGTTCTTC. As protein: CASSLTSAGSYNEQFF. This rearrangement joins TRBV4-2 to TRBJ2-1; TRBD2 is a possible D gene (6 bases). Trimming took 4 bases from V and 0 from J, leaving 13 bases between them. The CDR3 totals 16 residues. The germline gives CDR1 LGHNA, CDR2 YNFKEQ.

This clonotype turned up a few times. This chain joins TRBV7-2 and TRBJ1-6; D perhaps matches TRBD1 (5 bases). This CDR3 is 16 amino acids long. Germline values: CDR1 SGHTA, CDR2 FQGNSA. Trimming stripped 4 bases from V and 6 bases from J, with 16 bases between. For the CDR3, the DNA is TGTGCCAGCAGCTCCACTTCGGGGGGTCTTAATTCACCCCTCCACTTT. Translation gives CASSSTSGGLNSPLHF.

The chain carries TRBV12-3 or TRBV12-4 and TRBJ1-1, with a possible D match to TRBD1 (5 bases). The CDR3 length is 15 residues. The V gene lost 1 base and the J gene lost 7 bases, with 16 bases spanning the gap. CDR3 in amino acids: CASSLDPGGLVEAFF. CDR3 bases: TGTGCCAGCAGTTTAGATCCGGGGGGATTGGTTGAAGCTTTCTTT.

There are a few counts of this clonotype. Relative to the germline gene, one junction end is altered; a read error may explain this. In DNA, the CDR3 is TGTGCCAGCAACTTGGGGAGAAACACAGATACGCAGTATTTT. Translation: CASNLGRNTDTQYF. This chain links TRBV5-6 with TRBJ2-3, with D tentatively TRBD2 (5 bases). Germline CDR1 and CDR2: SGHDT and YYEEEE. The CDR3 is 14 residues long.

A few counts support this clonotype. This chain links TRBV20-1 with TRBJ1-2; tentatively, D is TRBD1 (5 bases). In germline, CDR1 is DFQATT, CDR2 SNEGSKA (reference sequence). The CDR3 covers 14 residues. Trimming took 6 bases from V and 8 from J, leaving 22 bases between them. The CDR3 DNA is TGCAGTGCGAGGCCGACAGAAGTGCCCGGGGGCTACACCTTC. This encodes CSARPTEVPGGYTF.

Points on this clonotype: One end of the junction does not line up with germline, which may come from a read error. The chain couples TRBV10-3 to TRBJ2-1; the match to TRBD1 covers 7 bases. The length of the CDR3 is 13 residues. From germline, CDR1 is ENHRY and CDR2 SYGVKD. Written as DNA, the CDR3 is TGTACCATCAGTGCCTCAGGGGGCAATGAGCAGTTCTTC. Protein: CTISASGGNEQFF.

The gene calls are TRBV25-1 and TRBJ1-1; D might be TRBD1 (5 bases). The ends were cut back, 7 bases at V and 3 bases at J, with 12 bases in the middle. This CDR3 spans 13 amino acids. Germline V CDR1 and CDR2: MGHDK, SYGVNS. CDR3 sequence: CASTGGGHTEAFF. As DNA, the CDR3 is TGTGCCAGCACCGGGGGGGGACACACTGAAGCTTTCTTT.

This chain links TRBV12-5 with TRBJ2-1, with D possibly TRBD2 on 6 matching bases. Trimming stripped 6 bases from V and 0 bases from J, with 21 bases between. The CDR3 sequence is 18 residues long. Germline V gene lookup returns CDR1 LGHNT and CDR2 FRNRAP. DNA of the CDR3: TGTGCTAGTGGCCCCACCGGGACTCGTACCAGCTCCTACAATGAGCAGTTCTTC. Translated, it gives CASGPTGTRTSSYNEQFF.

This clonotype came up a few times. The V call is TRBV6-6, the J call TRBJ2-3; 8 positions match TRBD2. Trimming removed 5 bases from V and 9 bases from J; junction bases left unmatched: 4. CDR1 MNHNY and CDR2 SVGAGI come from the germline V gene (reference sequence). This CDR3 has 12 amino acids. The CDR3, as DNA: TGTGCCAGCAGTGCCAGCGGGGGCACGCAGTATTTT. This gives the protein CASSASGGTQYF.

The V and J genes are TRBV12-3 or TRBV12-4 and TRBJ2-1; 9 bases are shared with TRBD1. The J segment lost 5 bases and the V segment lost 3 bases, leaving 8 bases of the junction unmatched. The CDR3 has 16 residues. CDR3 residues: CASSFAGTGTNNEQFF. CDR3 nucleotide sequence: TGTGCCAGCAGTTTTGCCGGGACAGGGACGAACAATGAGCAGTTCTTC.

This clonotype has more than one count but fewer than ten. This chain links TRBV5-1 with TRBJ1-6; weak D call: TRBD1 (6 bases). This CDR3 has 15 residues. Looked up from germline, CDR1 is SGHRS and CDR2 is YFSETQ. The V end lost 4 bases, the J end lost 9 bases, and 17 bases lay between the germline ends. The CDR3 nucleotides read TGCGCCAGCAGCGCGGAAGGGGGGGAGGCTTCACCCCTCCACTTT. It yields the protein CASSAEGGEASPLHF.

V and J are TRBV12-3 or TRBV12-4 and TRBJ2-3, with D possibly TRBD1 on 6 matching bases. V was shortened by 3 bases and J by 6 bases, with 19 bases between the two germline ends. The CDR3 is 16 amino acids. CDR3 residues: CASSFGTRTLVDTQYF. The DNA for the CDR3 is TGTGCCAGCAGTTTTGGGACACGAACCCTAGTGGATACGCAGTATTTT.

V gene TRBV10-3 combines with J gene TRBJ2-7, with 13 bases fitting TRBD2. This CDR3 contains 19 residues. Germline loops: CDR1 ENHRY, CDR2 SYGVKD. Unmatched junction bases numbered 20, after V lost 10 bases and J lost 2 bases. The CDR3 region is CAKTCLFTSGGACTYEQYF. CDR3 nucleotides: TGTGCCAAGACGTGCCTTTTTACTAGCGGGGGGGCATGCACCTACGAGCAGTACTTC.

This clonotype was counted ten times or more. This chain connects TRBV29-1 to TRBJ2-5; either TRBD1 or TRBD2 may supply D (6 bases each). Germline V gene data show CDR1 as SQVTM and CDR2 as ANQGSEA. The CDR3 covers 12 residues. With 3 bases removed from V and 11 bases from J, the gap between germline ends came to 16 bases. The CDR3 region is CSVDRGVGEQYF. The CDR3 DNA sequence: TGCAGCGTTGATAGGGGGGTCGGGGAGCAGTACTTC.

This clonotype appeared a few times. The V and J genes are TRBV20-1 and TRBJ2-3; no firm D call. The CDR3 covers 14 residues. Trimming took off 6 bases at V and 5 bases at J, with 18 bases between the two ends. In germline, CDR1 is DFQATT, CDR2 SNEGSKA (reference sequence). CDR3: CSANVKPWRDTQYF. DNA for the CDR3: TGCAGTGCGAATGTTAAGCCCTGGCGAGATACGCAGTATTTT.

V is TRBV4-3 and J is TRBJ2-7; D could derive from TRBD1 or TRBD2 (5 bases each). The CDR3 extends over 17 amino acids. Trimming removed 2 bases at V and 3 bases at J, with 20 bases between. Per the germline V gene, CDR1 is LGHNA and CDR2 is YSLEER. The chain's CDR3 is CASSQLKRSGTYYEQYF. The CDR3 coding sequence is TGCGCCAGCAGCCAATTAAAAAGAAGTGGGACCTACTACGAGCAGTACTTC.

V usage is TRBV11-2 and J usage is TRBJ2-4; D may correspond to TRBD1 or TRBD2 (6 bases each). With the DNA end fitting TRBJ2-7 better, the J assignment may be wrong. Germline CDR1 is SGHAT and CDR2 is FQNNGV. This CDR3 spans 13 amino acids. CDR3 residues: CASRAGHNYEQYF. The CDR3 bases are TGTGCCAGCAGGGCGGGACACAACTACGAGCAGTACTTC.

V gene TRBV12-3 or TRBV12-4 combines with J gene TRBJ1-1, with no clear D. The CDR3 extends over 13 amino acids. V was trimmed by 7 bases and J by 3 bases, leaving 12 bases between them. In DNA form, the CDR3 reads TGTGCCAGCACCCTTATCGGGGACACTGAAGCTTTCTTT. Protein: CASTLIGDTEAFF.

The chain links TRBV4-1 to TRBJ2-6, with D uncertain. Germline CDR1 reads MGHRA; CDR2 reads YSYEKL. V was shortened by 1 base and J by 1 base, with 8 bases between the two germline ends. The CDR3 totals 16 residues. The CDR3 sequence is CASSQVAGSGANVLTF. DNA of the CDR3: TGCGCCAGCAGCCAAGTCGCCGGGTCTGGGGCCAACGTCCTGACTTTC.

The rearrangement uses TRBV4-3 and TRBJ1-2, with D unresolved. CDR1 and CDR2 (germline): LGHNA, YSLEER. The CDR3 covers 14 residues. Deletions cut 0 bases from V and 4 bases from J, with 9 bases between. This chain's CDR3 is CASSQERDAYGYTF. The CDR3 bases are TGCGCCAGCAGCCAAGAAAGAGACGCCTATGGCTACACCTTC.

This clonotype was counted ten times or more. The genes are TRBV7-2 and TRBJ1-2; D might be TRBD1 (6 bases). CDR3 length equals 15 residues. Germline CDR1 is SGHTA and CDR2 is FQGNSA. V was pared by 1 base and J by 4 bases, with 13 bases between. CDR3 protein: CASSLGGGQGYGYTF. CDR3 bases: TGTGCCAGCAGCTTAGGAGGGGGACAAGGCTATGGCTACACCTTC.

The chain has TRBV27 and TRBJ1-1; perhaps TRBD1 as D (5 bases). CDR1 and CDR2 (germline): MNHEY, SMNVEV (reference sequence). V was trimmed by 10 bases and J by 4 bases, leaving 19 bases between them. CDR3 size: 14 residues. For the CDR3, the DNA is TGTGCCACTCTGAGAGGGGCTTGGAGCACTGAAGCTTTCTTT. It is translated as CATLRGAWSTEAFF.